Presented here are 10 T cell receptor beta chains from one specimen sequenced in a study of identical twins. TCRdb analysed the 5' RACE reads with MiXCR anew, one entry per CDR3 protein. The sample has around 530,000 distinct CDR3 sequences, roughly 15% seen once. This sample was shared with a second study, whose subject was yellow fever vaccine responses in identical twins.

Sequenced material: CD4+ T cells sorted from blood. The receptors stem from a woman younger than 35 in good health.

This clonotype was counted only a few times. The chain employs TRBV6-1 and TRBJ1-4; possibly TRBD1 for D (5 bases). Germline loops: CDR1 MNHNS, CDR2 SASEGT. The V end lost 6 bases, the J end lost 0 bases, and 14 bases lay between the germline ends. CDR3 length equals 16 residues. CDR3 protein: CASSHGGVATNEKLFF. The DNA for the CDR3 is TGTGCCAGCAGCCATGGGGGGGTTGCAACTAATGAAAAACTGTTTTTT.

This clonotype was seen ten or more times. The rearrangement links TRBV5-1 to TRBJ2-1; 8 bases align to TRBD1. V lost 1 base to trimming and J lost 2 bases; unmatched junction nucleotides: 2. The CDR3 is 15 residues long. Germline lookup yields CDR1 SGHRS and CDR2 YFSETQ. In DNA form, the CDR3 reads TGCGCCAGCAGCTTGAACAGGGGGACCTACAATGAGCAGTTCTTC. It encodes CASSLNRGTYNEQFF.

The V gene is TRBV2, the J gene TRBJ2-5; the D gene is possibly TRBD1 (5 bases). There are 15 residues in the CDR3. The ends were cut back, 2 bases at V and 5 bases at J, with 15 bases in the middle. The germline CDR1 and CDR2 sequences are SNHLY and FYNNEI. In DNA, the CDR3 is TGTGCCAGCAGTGAAAGGGGCGGTAAAAGGGAGACCCAGTACTTC. This translates into CASSERGGKRETQYF.

V gene TRBV20-1 combines with J gene TRBJ2-3; 12 positions match TRBD1. Losses at the gene ends were 2 bases for V and 1 base for J; bases not matched to a gene: 28. Germline lookup yields CDR1 DFQATT and CDR2 SNEGSKA (reference sequence). The CDR3 is made up of 24 amino acids. The CDR3 nucleotides are TGCAGTGCTAGATCCCCCGGGACAGGGGGCGCCTATTGGGGGGATGCATCAGGCACAGATACGCAGTATTTT. Translated: CSARSPGTGGAYWGDASGTDTQYF.

This clonotype was seen more than once but under ten times. The J gene is TRBJ2-1, the V gene TRBV5-1, with unresolved D. Germline loops: CDR1 SGHRS, CDR2 YFSETQ. The V end lost 0 bases, the J end lost 1 base, and 8 bases lay between the germline ends. This CDR3 has 15 amino acids. The CDR3 region is CASSLGLFSYNEQFF. CDR3 in DNA: TGCGCCAGCAGCTTGGGACTTTTTTCCTACAATGAGCAGTTCTTC.

This clonotype was detected only a few times. CDR3 in amino acids: CASSQPDRDSLEAFF. The CDR3 nucleotides read TGCGCCAGCAGCCAGCCGGACAGGGATTCTCTTGAAGCTTTCTTT. This chain links TRBV4-1 with TRBJ1-1; the match to TRBD1 covers 8 bases. The V gene's germline CDR1 is MGHRA and CDR2 YSYEKL. The CDR3 is 15 residues long. The trim removed 3 bases at V and 7 bases at J, leaving 10 bases unmatched.

The CDR3 nucleotides read TGTGCCAGCAGTGAAGCCGGGACAGGGGGTGAAAAACTGTTTTTT. Its translation: CASSEAGTGGEKLFF. This chain links TRBV25-1 with TRBJ1-4, with TRBD1 matching over 11 bases. V trimming: 2 bases; J trimming: 7 bases; junction bases outside the gene matches: 3. In germline, CDR1 is MGHDK, CDR2 SYGVNS. This CDR3 spans 15 amino acids.

The genes are TRBV2 and TRBJ1-1; 10 bases line up with TRBD1. The CDR3 totals 13 residues. V trimming: 8 bases; J trimming: 4 bases; junction bases outside the gene matches: 4. Germline V gene data show CDR1 as SNHLY and CDR2 as FYNNEI. For the CDR3, the DNA is TGTGCCAGCCGGACAGGGGGTGTCACTGAAGCTTTCTTT. This codes for CASRTGGVTEAFF.

This sequence joins TRBV7-6 and TRBJ2-7, with 13 bases matching TRBD2. This CDR3 has 16 amino acids. Germline loops: CDR1 SGHVS, CDR2 FNYEAQ. The junction had 7 bases not matched to a gene; V was cut back by 5 bases and J by 3 bases. The CDR3 nucleotides read TGTGCCAGCAGCCTCAGACTAGCGGGAGGACTCTACGAGCAGTACTTC. Protein sequence: CASSLRLAGGLYEQYF.

The chain couples TRBV7-8 to TRBJ1-2; D is perhaps TRBD1 (6 bases). Germline assignment: CDR1 SGHVS and CDR2 FQNEAQ. CDR3 length: 13 amino acids. The ends were cut back, 5 bases at V and 8 bases at J, with 15 bases in the middle. CDR3 protein: CASSVRDTGGYTF. DNA for the CDR3: TGTGCCAGCAGCGTCCGGGACACTGGAGGCTACACCTTC.